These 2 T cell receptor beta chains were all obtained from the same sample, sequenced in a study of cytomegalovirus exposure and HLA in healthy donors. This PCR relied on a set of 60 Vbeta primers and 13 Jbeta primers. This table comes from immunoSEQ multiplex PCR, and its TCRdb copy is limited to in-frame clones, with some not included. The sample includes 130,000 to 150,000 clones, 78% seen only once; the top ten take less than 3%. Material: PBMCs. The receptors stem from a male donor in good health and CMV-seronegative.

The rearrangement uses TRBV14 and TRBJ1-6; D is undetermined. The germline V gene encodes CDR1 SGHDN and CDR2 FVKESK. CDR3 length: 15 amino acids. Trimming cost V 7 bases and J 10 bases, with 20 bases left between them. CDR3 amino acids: CASTPEGSGRSPLHF. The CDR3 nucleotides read TGTGCCAGCACCCCGGAGGGATCGGGGAGGTCACCCCTCCACTTT.

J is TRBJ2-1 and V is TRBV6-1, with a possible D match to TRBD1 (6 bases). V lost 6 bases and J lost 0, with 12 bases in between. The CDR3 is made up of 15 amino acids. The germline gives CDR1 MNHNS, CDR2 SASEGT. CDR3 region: CASSHGTSSYNEQFF. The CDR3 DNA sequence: TGTGCCAGCAGCCACGGGACATCCTCCTACAATGAGCAGTTCTTC.